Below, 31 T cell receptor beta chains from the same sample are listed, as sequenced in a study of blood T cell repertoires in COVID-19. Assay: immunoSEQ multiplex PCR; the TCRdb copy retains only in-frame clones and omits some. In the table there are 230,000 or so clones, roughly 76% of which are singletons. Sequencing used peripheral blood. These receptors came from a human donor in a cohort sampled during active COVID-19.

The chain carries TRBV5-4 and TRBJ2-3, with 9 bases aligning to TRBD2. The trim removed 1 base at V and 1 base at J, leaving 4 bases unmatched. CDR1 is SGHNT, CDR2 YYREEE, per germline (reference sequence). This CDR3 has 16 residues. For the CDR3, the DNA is TGTGCCAGCAGCTTGAGTTGGACTAGCGGCACAGATACGCAGTATTTT. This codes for CASSLSWTSGTDTQYF.

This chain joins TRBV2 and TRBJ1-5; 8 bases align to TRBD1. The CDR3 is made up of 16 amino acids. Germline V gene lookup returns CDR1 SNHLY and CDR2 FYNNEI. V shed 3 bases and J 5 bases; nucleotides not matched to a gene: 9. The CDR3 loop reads CASSDLRQGIDQPQHF. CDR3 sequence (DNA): TGTGCCAGCAGTGACCTCCGACAGGGGATCGATCAGCCCCAGCATTTT.

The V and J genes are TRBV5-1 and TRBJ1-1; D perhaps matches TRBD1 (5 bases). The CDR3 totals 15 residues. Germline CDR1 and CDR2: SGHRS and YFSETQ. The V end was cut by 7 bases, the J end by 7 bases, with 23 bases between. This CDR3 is CASQAGNRRRFEAFF. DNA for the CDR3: TGCGCCAGCCAAGCAGGGAACCGCCGCCGATTTGAAGCTTTCTTT.

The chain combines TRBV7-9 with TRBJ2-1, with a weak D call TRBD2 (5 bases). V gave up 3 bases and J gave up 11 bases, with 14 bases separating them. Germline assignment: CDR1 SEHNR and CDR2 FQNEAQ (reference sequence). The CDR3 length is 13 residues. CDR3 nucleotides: TGTGCCAGCAGCTTCCCCCCCTTAGCGAAGCAGTTCTTC. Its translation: CASSFPPLAKQFF.

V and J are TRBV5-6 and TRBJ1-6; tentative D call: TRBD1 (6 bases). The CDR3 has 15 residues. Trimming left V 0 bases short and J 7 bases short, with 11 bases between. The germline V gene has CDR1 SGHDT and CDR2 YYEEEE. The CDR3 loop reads CASSLEGGLNSPLHF. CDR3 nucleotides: TGTGCCAGCAGCTTGGAAGGGGGATTGAATTCACCCCTCCACTTT.

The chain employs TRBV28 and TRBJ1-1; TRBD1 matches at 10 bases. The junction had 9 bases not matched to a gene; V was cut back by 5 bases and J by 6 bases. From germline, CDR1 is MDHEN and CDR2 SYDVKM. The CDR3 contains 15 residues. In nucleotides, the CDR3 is TGTGCCAGCAGTCCCCGGGGACAGGGGAGGCCTGAAGCTTTCTTT. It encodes CASSPRGQGRPEAFF.

CDR3 sequence: CASMIGQGQVNEQFF. In DNA, the CDR3 is TGTGCCAGCATGATAGGACAGGGGCAGGTAAATGAGCAGTTCTTC. This rearrangement joins TRBV6-5 to TRBJ2-1, with TRBD1 matching over 9 bases. V was pared by 7 bases and J by 7 bases, with 11 bases of the junction left unmatched. Germline values: CDR1 MNHEY, CDR2 SVGAGI. CDR3 length equals 15 residues.

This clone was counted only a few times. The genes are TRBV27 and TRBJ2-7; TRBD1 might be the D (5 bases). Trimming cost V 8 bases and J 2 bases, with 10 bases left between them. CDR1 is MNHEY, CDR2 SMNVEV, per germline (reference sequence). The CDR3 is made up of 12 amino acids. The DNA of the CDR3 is TGTGCCAGCGGGGCAGGGACCTACGAGCAGTACTTC. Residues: CASGAGTYEQYF.

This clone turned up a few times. The CDR3 DNA reads TGTGCCAGCAGCGTTAGCGGGAGGCTGAGCGAGCAGTACTTC. The encoded protein is CASSVSGRLSEQYF. The chain joins TRBV9 to TRBJ2-7, with TRBD2 matching over 10 bases. Germline V gene lookup returns CDR1 SGDLS and CDR2 YYNGEE. V lost 2 bases to trimming and J lost 6 bases; unmatched junction nucleotides: 5. The CDR3 is 14 residues long.

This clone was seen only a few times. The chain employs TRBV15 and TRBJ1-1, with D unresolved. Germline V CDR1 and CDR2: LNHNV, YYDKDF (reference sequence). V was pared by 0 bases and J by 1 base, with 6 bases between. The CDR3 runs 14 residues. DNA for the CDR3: TGTGCCACCAGCAGAGATATGGCGAACACTGAAGCTTTCTTT. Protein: CATSRDMANTEAFF.

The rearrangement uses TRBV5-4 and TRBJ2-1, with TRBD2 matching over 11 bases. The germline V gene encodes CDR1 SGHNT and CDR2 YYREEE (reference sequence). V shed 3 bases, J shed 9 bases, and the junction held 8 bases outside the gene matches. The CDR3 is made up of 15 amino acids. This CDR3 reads CASSSLAGGPGEQFF. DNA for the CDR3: TGTGCCAGCAGCTCATTAGCGGGAGGGCCGGGTGAGCAGTTCTTC.

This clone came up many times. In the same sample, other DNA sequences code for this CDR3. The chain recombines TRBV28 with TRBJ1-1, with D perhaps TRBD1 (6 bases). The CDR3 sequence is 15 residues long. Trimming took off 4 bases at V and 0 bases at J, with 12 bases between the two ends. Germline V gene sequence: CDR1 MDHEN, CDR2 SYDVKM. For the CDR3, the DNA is TGTGCCAGCAGTTATACACAGGGCTTGAACACTGAAGCTTTCTTT. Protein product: CASSYTQGLNTEAFF.

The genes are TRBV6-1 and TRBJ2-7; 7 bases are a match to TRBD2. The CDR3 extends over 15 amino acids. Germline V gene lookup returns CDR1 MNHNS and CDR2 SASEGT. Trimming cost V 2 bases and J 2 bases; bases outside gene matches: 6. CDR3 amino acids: CASSERVAGPYEQYF. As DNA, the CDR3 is TGTGCCAGCAGTGAAAGAGTAGCGGGCCCCTACGAGCAGTACTTC.

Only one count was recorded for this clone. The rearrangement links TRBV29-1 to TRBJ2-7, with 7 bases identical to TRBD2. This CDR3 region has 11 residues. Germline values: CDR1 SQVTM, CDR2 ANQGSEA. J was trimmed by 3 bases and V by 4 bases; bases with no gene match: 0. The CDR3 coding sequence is TGCAGCGTTGCGGGAGGCTACGAGCAGTACTTC. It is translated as CSVAGGYEQYF.

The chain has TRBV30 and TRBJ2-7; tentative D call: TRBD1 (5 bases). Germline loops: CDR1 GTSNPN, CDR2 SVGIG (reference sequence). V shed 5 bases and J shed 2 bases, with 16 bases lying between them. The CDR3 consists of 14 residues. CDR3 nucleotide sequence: TGTGCCTGGGGTCGCACAGGCCGAACCTACGAGCAGTACTTC. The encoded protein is CAWGRTGRTYEQYF.

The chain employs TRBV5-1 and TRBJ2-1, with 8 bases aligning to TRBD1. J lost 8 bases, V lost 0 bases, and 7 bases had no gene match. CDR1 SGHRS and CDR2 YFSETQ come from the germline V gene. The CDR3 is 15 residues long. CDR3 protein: CASSLADRGDHEQFF. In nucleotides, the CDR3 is TGCGCCAGCAGCTTGGCCGACAGGGGCGATCATGAGCAGTTCTTC.

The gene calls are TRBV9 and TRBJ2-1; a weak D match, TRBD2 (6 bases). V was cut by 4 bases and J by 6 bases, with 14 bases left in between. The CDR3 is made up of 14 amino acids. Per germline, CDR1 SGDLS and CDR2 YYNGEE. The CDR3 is CASSPGAFGNEQFF. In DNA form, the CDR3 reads TGTGCCAGCAGCCCGGGAGCCTTCGGCAATGAGCAGTTCTTC.

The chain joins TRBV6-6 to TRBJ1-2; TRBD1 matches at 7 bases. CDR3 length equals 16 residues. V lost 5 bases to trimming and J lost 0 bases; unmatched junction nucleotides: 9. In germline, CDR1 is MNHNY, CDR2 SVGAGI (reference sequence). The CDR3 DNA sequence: TGTGCCAGCAGTACGGGACAGACTTTAGCTAACTATGGCTACACCTTC. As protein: CASSTGQTLANYGYTF.

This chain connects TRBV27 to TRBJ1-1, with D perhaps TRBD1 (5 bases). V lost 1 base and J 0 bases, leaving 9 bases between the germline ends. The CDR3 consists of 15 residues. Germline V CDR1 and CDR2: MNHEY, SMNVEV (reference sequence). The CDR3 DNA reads TGTGCCAGCAGTTTATGGGGGGGGGTGAACACTGAAGCTTTCTTT. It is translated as CASSLWGGVNTEAFF.

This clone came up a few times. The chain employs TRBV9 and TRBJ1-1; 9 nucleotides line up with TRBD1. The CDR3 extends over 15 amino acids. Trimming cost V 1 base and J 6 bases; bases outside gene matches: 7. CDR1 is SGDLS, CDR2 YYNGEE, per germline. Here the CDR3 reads CASSVWDRDSPEAFF. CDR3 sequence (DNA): TGTGCCAGCAGCGTATGGGACAGGGACTCTCCTGAAGCTTTCTTT. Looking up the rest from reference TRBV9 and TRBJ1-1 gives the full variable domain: DSGVTQTPKHLITATGQRVTLRCSPRSGDLSVYWYQQSLDQGLQFLIQYYNGEERAKGNILERFSAQQFPDLHSELNLSSLELGDSALYFCASSVWDRDSPEAFFGQGTRLTVV.

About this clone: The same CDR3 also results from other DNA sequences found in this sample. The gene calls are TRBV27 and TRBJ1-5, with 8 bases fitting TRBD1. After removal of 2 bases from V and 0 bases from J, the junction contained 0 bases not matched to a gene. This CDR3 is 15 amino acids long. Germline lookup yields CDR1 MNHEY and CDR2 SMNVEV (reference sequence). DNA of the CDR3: TGTGCCAGCAGTTTAGGACAGGGTAGCAATCAGCCCCAGCATTTT. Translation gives CASSLGQGSNQPQHF.

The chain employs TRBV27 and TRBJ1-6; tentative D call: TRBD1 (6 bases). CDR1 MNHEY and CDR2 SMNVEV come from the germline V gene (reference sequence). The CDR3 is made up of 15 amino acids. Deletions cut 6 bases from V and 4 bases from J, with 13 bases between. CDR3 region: CASRLTGKYNSPLHF. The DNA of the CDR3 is TGTGCCAGCAGACTAACAGGGAAATATAATTCACCCCTCCACTTT.

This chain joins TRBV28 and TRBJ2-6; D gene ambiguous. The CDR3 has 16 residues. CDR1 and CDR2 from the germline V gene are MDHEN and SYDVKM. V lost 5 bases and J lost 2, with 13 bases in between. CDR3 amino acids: CASSPTSVPGANVLTF. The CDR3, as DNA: TGTGCCAGCAGTCCAACCTCGGTCCCTGGGGCCAACGTCCTGACTTTC. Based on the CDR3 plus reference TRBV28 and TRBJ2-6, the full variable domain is DVKVTQSSRYLVKRTGEKVFLECVQDMDHENMFWYRQDPGLGLRLIYFSYDVKMKEKGDIPEGYSVSREKKERFSLILESASTNQTSMYLCASSPTSVPGANVLTFGAGSRLTVL.

In nucleotides, the CDR3 is TGTGCCAGCAGCCAAGAGGGGCGCACGGGAGTGCGCGAGCAGTACTTC. This gives the protein CASSQEGRTGVREQYF. This chain connects TRBV3-1 (or the pseudogene TRBV3-2) to TRBJ2-7; D is perhaps TRBD2 (6 bases). The germline V and J ends were trimmed by 0 bases and 6 bases, with 18 bases remaining between them. The CDR3 totals 16 residues. CDR1 LGHDT and CDR2 YNNKEL come from the germline V gene (reference sequence).

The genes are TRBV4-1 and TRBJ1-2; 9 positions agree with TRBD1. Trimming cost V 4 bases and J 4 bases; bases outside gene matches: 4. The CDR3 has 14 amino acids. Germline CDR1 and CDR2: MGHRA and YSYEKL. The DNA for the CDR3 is TGCGCCAGCAGCCGAGACAGGGGGTTCTATGGCTACACCTTC. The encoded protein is CASSRDRGFYGYTF.

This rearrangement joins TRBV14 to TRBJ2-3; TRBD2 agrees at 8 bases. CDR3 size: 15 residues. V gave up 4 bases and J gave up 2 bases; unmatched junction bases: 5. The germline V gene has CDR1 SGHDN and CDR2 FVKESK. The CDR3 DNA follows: TGTGCCAGCAGCCTTTCCGGGAGGGCCACAGATACGCAGTATTTT. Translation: CASSLSGRATDTQYF.

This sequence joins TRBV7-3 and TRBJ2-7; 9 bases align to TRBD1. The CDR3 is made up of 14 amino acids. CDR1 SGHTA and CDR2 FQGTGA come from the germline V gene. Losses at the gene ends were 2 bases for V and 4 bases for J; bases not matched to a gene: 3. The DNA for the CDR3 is TGTGCCAGCAGCTTACACAGGGGGCAATACGAGCAGTACTTC. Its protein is CASSLHRGQYEQYF.

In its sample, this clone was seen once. The CDR3 nucleotides are TGTGCCAGTAGTATTAAAAGGGGGAATCAGCCCCAGCATTTT. Translated, it gives CASSIKRGNQPQHF. V is TRBV19 and J is TRBJ1-5, with a tentative D call TRBD1 (6 bases). Germline-derived CDR1 and CDR2 are LNHDA and SQIVND (reference sequence). V was clipped by 3 bases and J by 4 bases, with 10 bases between them. CDR3 length equals 14 residues.

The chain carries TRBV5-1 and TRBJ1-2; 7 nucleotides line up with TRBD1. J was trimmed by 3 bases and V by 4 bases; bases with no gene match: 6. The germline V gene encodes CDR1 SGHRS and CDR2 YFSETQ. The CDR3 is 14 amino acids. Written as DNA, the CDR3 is TGCGCCAGCAGCGCCCAAACAGGGGACTATGGCTACACCTTC. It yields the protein CASSAQTGDYGYTF.

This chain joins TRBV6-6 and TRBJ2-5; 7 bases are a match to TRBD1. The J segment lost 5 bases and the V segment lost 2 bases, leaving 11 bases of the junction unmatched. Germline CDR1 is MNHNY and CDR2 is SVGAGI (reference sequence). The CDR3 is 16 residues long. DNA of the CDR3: TGTGCCAGCAGTTACAGCACAGGGGCGAGCCGCGAGACCCAGTACTTC. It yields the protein CASSYSTGASRETQYF.

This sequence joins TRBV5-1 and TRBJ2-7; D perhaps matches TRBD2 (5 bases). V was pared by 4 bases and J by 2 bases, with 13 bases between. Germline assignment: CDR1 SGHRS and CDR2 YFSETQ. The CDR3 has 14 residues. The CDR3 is CASSPAGPPYEQYF. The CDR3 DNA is TGCGCCAGCAGCCCCGCGGGCCCGCCCTACGAGCAGTACTTC.